Many counts were recorded for the clone carrying this TCR beta chain. Every sample had a minimum of 6.5 million PBMCs isolated. V lost 1 base and J 4 bases, leaving 17 bases between the germline ends. CDR1 is LGHNA, CDR2 YSLEER, per germline. The CDR3 runs to 16 residues. These data are taken from a study of blood T cells in healthy people across ages. Sample-barcoded 5' priming and a J-beta primer mix drove a second PCR of about 7 to 11 cycles. TCRdb reprocessed the 5' RACE reads via MiXCR and lists one record per CDR3 protein. The profile shows fewer than 1,200,000 distinct CDR3 sequences, under 30% of them singletons. The same sample was also studied in work on T cells of mothers and their children. That study reports: During the second PCR, the M1S primer introduced sample barcodes along with 2-4 random nucleotides.

Sequenced sample: blood. The sequence came from a girl aged 2 to 10 in good health. V gene TRBV4-3 combines with J gene TRBJ2-7, with D possibly matching TRBD2 (7 bases). The CDR3 nucleotides are TGCGCCAGCAGCCAAGGGGAGGGCAGGGGAAATTACGAGCAGTACTTC. It translates to CASSQGEGRGNYEQYF.